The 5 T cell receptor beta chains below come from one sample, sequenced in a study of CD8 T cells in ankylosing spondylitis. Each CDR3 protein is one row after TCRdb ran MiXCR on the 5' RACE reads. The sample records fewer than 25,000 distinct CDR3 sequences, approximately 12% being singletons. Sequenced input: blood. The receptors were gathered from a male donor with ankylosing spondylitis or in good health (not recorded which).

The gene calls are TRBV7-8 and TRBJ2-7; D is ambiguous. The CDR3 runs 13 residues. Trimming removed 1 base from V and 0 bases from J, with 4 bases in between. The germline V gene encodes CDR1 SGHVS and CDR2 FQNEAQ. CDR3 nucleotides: TGTGCCAGCAGCTTAGGGATCTCCTACGAGCAGTACGTC. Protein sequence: CASSLGISYEQYV.

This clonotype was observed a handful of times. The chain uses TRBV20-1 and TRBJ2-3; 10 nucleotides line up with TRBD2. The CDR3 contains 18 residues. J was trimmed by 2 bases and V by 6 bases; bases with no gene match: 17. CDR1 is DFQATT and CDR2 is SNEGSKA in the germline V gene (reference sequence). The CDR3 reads CSAKHGLAAPKVTDTQYF. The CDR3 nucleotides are TGCAGTGCCAAACACGGACTAGCGGCGCCAAAAGTCACAGATACGCAGTATTTT.

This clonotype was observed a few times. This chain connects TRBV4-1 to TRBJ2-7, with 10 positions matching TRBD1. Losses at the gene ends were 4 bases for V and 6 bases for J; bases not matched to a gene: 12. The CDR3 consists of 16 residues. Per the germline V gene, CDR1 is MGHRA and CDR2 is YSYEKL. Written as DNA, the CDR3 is TGCGCCAGCAGCCCCACGGGGACAGGGGCAGGACGCGAGCAGTACTTC. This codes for CASSPTGTGAGREQYF.

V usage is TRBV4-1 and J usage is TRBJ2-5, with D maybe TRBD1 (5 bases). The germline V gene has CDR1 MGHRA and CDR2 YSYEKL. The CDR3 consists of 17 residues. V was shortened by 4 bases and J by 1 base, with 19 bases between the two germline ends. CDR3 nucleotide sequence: TGCGCCAGCAGCCTTAAGGGGCCAAGCACGCTCCAAGAGACCCAGTACTTC. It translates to CASSLKGPSTLQETQYF.

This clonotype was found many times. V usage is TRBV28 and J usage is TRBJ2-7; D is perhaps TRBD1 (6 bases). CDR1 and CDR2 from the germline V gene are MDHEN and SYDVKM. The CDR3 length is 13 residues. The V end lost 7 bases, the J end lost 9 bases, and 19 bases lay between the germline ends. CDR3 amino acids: CASTQKTGSRQYF. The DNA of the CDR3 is TGTGCCAGCACCCAAAAGACAGGTTCGCGGCAGTACTTC.